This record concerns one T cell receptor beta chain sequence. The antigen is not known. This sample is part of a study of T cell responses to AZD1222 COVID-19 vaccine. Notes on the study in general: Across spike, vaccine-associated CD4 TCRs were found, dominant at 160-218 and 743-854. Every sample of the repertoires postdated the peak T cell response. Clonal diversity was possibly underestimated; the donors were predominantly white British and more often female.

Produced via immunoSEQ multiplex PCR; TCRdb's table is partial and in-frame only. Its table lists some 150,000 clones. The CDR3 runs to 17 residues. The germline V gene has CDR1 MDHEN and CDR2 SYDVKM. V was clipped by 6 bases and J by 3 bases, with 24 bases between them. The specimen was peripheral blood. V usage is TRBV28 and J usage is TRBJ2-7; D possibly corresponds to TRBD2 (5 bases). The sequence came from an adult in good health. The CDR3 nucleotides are TGTGCCAGCAGGTTCCGACCTTCGGGCCTAGCTCTCTACGAGCAGTACTTC. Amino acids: CASRFRPSGLALYEQYF.